One and the same sample provided the 10 T cell receptor beta chains below, sequenced in a study of blood T cell repertoires in COVID-19. Sequencing was performed with immunoSEQ multiplex PCR; in TCRdb, only in-frame clones are kept and a portion is missing. The table includes roughly 77,000 clones, more than 80% detected once. Material: peripheral blood. These receptors were collected from a woman older than 75 with active COVID-19.

J is TRBJ2-2 and V is TRBV28, with 12 nucleotides matching TRBD2. Trimming took 4 bases from V and 7 from J; bases not matched to a gene: 7. The CDR3 runs 16 residues. Germline CDR1 is MDHEN and CDR2 is SYDVKM. The CDR3 sequence: CASSSRLAGVVGELFF. In nucleotides, the CDR3 is TGTGCCAGCAGTTCCCGACTAGCGGGAGTGGTCGGGGAGCTGTTTTTT.

CDR3 nucleotides: TGTGCCACCCGCCTCGGACATGGGACTGAAGCTTTCTTT. Its translation is CATRLGHGTEAFF. This chain connects TRBV28 to TRBJ1-1; possible D gene TRBD1, 5 bases. Germline V CDR1 and CDR2: MDHEN, SYDVKM. Trimming took 10 bases from V and 5 from J, leaving 17 bases between them. The CDR3 loop spans 13 amino acids.

This sequence joins TRBV20-1 and TRBJ1-2, with 11 bases matching TRBD1. The CDR3 totals 11 residues. The V gene end was trimmed by 7 bases and the J gene end by 8 bases; junction bases not matched to a gene: 3. The germline V gene encodes CDR1 DFQATT and CDR2 SNEGSKA (reference sequence). CDR3 in amino acids: CSGTGGLGYTF. DNA of the CDR3: TGCAGTGGGACAGGGGGCTTGGGCTACACCTTC.

The rearrangement uses TRBV4-2 and TRBJ2-7; 7 nucleotides align to TRBD1. The J segment lost 4 bases and the V segment lost 1 base, leaving 7 bases of the junction unmatched. This CDR3 contains 15 residues. Germline assignment: CDR1 LGHNA and CDR2 YNFKEQ. In nucleotides, the CDR3 is TGTGCCAGCAGCCAAGGGGGACAGTCCAGTTACGAGCAGTACTTC. Protein sequence: CASSQGGQSSYEQYF.

As regards this clone: The same CDR3 is also encoded by other DNA sequences in this sample. The chain recombines TRBV12-3 or TRBV12-4 with TRBJ1-5; D is unclear. The CDR3 totals 13 residues. V was trimmed by 1 base and J by 4 bases, leaving 5 bases between them. The CDR3, as DNA: TGTGCCAGCAGTTTAGAAGCTAATCAGCCCCAGCATTTT. Translated: CASSLEANQPQHF.

The V and J genes are TRBV28 and TRBJ1-3; perhaps TRBD1 as D (6 bases). Per the germline V gene, CDR1 is MDHEN and CDR2 is SYDVKM. V was clipped by 8 bases and J by 3 bases, with 14 bases between them. This CDR3 comprises 14 residues. The CDR3 is CASGRGAYGNTIYF. The CDR3 DNA sequence: TGTGCCAGCGGTCGGGGGGCGTATGGAAACACCATATATTTT. Based on the CDR3 plus reference TRBV28 and TRBJ1-3, the full variable domain is DVKVTQSSRYLVKRTGEKVFLECVQDMDHENMFWYRQDPGLGLRLIYFSYDVKMKEKGDIPEGYSVSREKKERFSLILESASTNQTSMYLCASGRGAYGNTIYFGEGSWLTVV.

The chain carries TRBV19 and TRBJ2-2; TRBD1 matches 7 bases. Germline trimming cut 8 bases from V and 0 bases from J; bases unmatched to any gene: 6. The germline V gene has CDR1 LNHDA and CDR2 SQIVND (reference sequence). The CDR3 runs 15 residues. The CDR3 sequence: CASRQGGSNTGELFF. In DNA form, the CDR3 reads TGTGCCAGTCGACAGGGCGGATCGAACACCGGGGAGCTGTTTTTT.

This clone was seen more than once but under ten times. The CDR3 loop is CASSSDRDLDEQYF. CDR3 sequence (DNA): TGTGCCAGCAGCTCGGACAGGGATCTTGACGAGCAGTACTTC. V gene TRBV11-2 combines with J gene TRBJ2-7, with 8 bases lining up with TRBD1. CDR1 SGHAT and CDR2 FQNNGV come from the germline V gene. This CDR3 comprises 14 residues. The V gene end was trimmed by 4 bases and the J gene end by 5 bases; junction bases not matched to a gene: 7.

This clone was seen just once. The rearrangement links TRBV29-1 to TRBJ2-7, with D uncertain. CDR1 and CDR2 (germline): SQVTM, ANQGSEA. V dropped 6 bases and J dropped 4 bases, with 7 bases sitting between them. CDR3 length: 10 residues. In DNA, the CDR3 is TGCAGCGTCCGAGATTACGAGCAGTACTTC. Translating gives CSVRDYEQYF.

The chain is built from TRBV7-3 and TRBJ1-6; 12 bases are shared with TRBD1. The ends lost 3 bases at V and 11 bases at J; junction bases unmatched: 2. The CDR3 has 14 amino acids. Per the germline V gene, CDR1 is SGHTA and CDR2 is FQGTGA. The CDR3 is CASSLGQGAAPLHF. As DNA, the CDR3 is TGTGCCAGCAGCTTGGGACAGGGGGCGGCACCCCTCCACTTT.